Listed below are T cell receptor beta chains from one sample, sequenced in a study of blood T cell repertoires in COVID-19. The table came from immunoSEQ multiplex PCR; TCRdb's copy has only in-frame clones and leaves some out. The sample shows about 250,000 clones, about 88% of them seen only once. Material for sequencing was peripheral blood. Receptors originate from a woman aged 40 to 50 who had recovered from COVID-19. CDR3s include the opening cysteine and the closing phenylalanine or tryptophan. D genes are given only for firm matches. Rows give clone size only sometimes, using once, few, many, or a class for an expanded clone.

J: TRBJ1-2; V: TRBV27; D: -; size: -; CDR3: CASSKREGYGYTF; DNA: TGTGCCAGCAGTAAAAGGGAGGGCTATGGCTACACCTTC
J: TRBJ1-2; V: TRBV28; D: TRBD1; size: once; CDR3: CASSPPRDRGSYTF; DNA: TGTGCCAGCAGCCCACCCCGGGACAGGGGGAGCTACACCTTC
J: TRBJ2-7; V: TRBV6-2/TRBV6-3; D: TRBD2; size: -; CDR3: CASSYGGGTSGRLFEQYF; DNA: TGTGCCAGCAGTTACGGGGGGGGGACTAGCGGGAGATTGTTCGAGCAGTACTTC
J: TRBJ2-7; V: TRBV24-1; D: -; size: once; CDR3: CATSDDQGKLRRDEQYF; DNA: TGTGCCACCAGTGATGATCAGGGAAAGCTAAGGAGGGACGAGCAGTACTTC
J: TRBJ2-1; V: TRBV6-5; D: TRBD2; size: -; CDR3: CASSYSSGVTYNEQFF; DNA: TGTGCCAGCAGTTACTCGAGCGGGGTCACCTACAATGAGCAGTTCTTC
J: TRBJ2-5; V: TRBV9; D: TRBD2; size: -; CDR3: CASSVRSGDFQETQYF; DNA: TGTGCCAGCAGCGTTCGCAGCGGGGACTTCCAAGAGACCCAGTACTTC
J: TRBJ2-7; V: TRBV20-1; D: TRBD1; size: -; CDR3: CSASDIPGQGSSEQYF; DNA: TGCAGTGCTAGTGATATACCGGGACAGGGGAGTAGCGAGCAGTACTTC
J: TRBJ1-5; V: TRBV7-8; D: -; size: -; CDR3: CASSSEELARSNQPQHF; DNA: TGTGCCAGCAGCAGCGAGGAGCTAGCTCGTAGCAATCAGCCCCAGCATTTT
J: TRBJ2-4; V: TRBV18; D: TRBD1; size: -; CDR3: CASSPPGDRAGIQYF; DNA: TGTGCCAGCTCACCACCGGGGGACAGGGCGGGCATTCAGTACTTC
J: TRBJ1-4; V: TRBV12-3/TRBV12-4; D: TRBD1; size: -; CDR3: CASSLNRGELFF; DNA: TGTGCCAGCAGTCTAAACAGGGGCGAGCTGTTTTTT
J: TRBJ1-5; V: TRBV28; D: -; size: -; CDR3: CASSLASGSNQPQHF; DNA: TGTGCCAGCAGTTTGGCAAGCGGGAGCAATCAGCCCCAGCATTTT
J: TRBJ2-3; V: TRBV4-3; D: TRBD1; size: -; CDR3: CASSRQGHTDTQYF; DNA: TGCGCCAGCAGTAGACAGGGGCACACAGATACGCAGTATTTT
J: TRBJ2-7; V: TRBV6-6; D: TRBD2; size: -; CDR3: CASTHGSGSSYEQYF; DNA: TGTGCCAGCACCCACGGTAGCGGGAGCTCCTACGAGCAGTACTTC
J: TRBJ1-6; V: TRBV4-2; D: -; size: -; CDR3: CASSQTENSPLHF; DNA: TGTGCCAGCAGCCAGACAGAGAATTCACCCCTCCACTTT
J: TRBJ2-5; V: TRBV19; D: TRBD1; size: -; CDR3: CASSIATGGKGTQYF; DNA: TGTGCCAGTAGTATAGCTACAGGGGGTAAAGGGACCCAGTACTTC
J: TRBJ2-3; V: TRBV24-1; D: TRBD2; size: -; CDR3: CATSVPTSSPRDTQYF; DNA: TGTGCCACCAGTGTCCCGACTAGCTCGCCCCGCGATACGCAGTATTTT
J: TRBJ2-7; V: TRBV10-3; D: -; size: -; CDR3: CAISESKRDEQYF; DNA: TGTGCCATCAGTGAGTCGAAGAGGGACGAGCAGTACTTC
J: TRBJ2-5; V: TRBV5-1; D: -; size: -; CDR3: CASSLSLETQYF; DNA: TGCGCCAGCAGCTTGTCATTAGAGACCCAGTACTTC
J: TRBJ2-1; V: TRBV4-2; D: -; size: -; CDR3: CASSQERGYSDNEQFF; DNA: TGTGCCAGCAGCCAAGAGAGGGGGTATTCCGACAATGAGCAGTTCTTC
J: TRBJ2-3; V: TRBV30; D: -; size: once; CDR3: CAWSRRGALTDTQYF; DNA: TGTGCCTGGAGTCGCCGGGGGGCTCTCACAGATACGCAGTATTTT
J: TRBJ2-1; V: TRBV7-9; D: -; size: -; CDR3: CASSLDQRGEQFF; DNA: TGTGCCAGCAGCTTAGACCAGCGCGGAGAGCAGTTCTTC
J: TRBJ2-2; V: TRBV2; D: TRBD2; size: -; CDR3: CASSGGSGANTGELFF; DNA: TGTGCCAGCAGTGGTGGGAGCGGGGCGAACACCGGGGAGCTGTTTTTT
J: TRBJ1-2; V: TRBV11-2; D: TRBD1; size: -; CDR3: CASSDTRGRQGYGYTF; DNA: TGTGCCAGCAGCGACACTCGGGGACGACAGGGCTATGGCTACACCTTC
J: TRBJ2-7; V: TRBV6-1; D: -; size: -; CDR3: CASSEVVRFGISYEQYF; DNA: TGTGCCAGCAGTGAAGTAGTAAGGTTCGGGATCTCCTACGAGCAGTACTTC
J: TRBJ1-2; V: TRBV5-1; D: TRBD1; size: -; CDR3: CASSVQGAGYGYTF; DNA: TGCGCCAGCAGCGTACAGGGGGCGGGCTATGGCTACACCTTC
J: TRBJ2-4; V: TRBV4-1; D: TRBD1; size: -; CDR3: CASSQGTGILAKNIQYF; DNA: TGCGCCAGCAGCCAAGGGACAGGAATCCTAGCCAAAAACATTCAGTACTTC
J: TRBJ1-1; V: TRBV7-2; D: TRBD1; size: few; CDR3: CASSLLTGRSTEAFF; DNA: TGTGCCAGCAGCCTCCTGACAGGGAGGAGCACTGAAGCTTTCTTT
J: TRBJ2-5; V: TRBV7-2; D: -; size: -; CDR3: CASSVRRKETQYF; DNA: TGTGCCAGCAGCGTACGGAGAAAAGAGACCCAGTACTTC
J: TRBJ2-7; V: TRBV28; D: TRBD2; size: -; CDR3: CASSWGLVGYEQYF; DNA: TGTGCCAGCAGTTGGGGACTAGTTGGCTACGAGCAGTACTTC
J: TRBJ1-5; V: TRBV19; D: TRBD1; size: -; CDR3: CASSRDRGVNSNQPQHF; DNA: TGTGCCAGTAGTAGGGACAGGGGTGTAAATAGCAATCAGCCCCAGCATTTT
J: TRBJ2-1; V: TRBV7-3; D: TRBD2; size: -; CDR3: CASSLAAGGGTNEQFF; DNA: TGTGCCAGCAGCTTAGCAGCGGGAGGAGGAACCAATGAGCAGTTCTTC
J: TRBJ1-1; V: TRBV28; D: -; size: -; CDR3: CASSLGANTEAFF; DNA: TGTGCCAGCAGTTTAGGAGCGAACACTGAAGCTTTCTTT
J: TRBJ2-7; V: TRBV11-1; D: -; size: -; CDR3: CASSPGAALYEQYF; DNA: TGTGCCAGCAGCCCAGGGGCAGCCCTCTACGAGCAGTACTTC
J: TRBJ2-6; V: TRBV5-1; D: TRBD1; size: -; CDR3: CASSLDGTGLAGANVLTF; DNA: TGCGCCAGCAGCTTGGACGGGACAGGGTTAGCTGGGGCCAACGTCCTGACTTTC
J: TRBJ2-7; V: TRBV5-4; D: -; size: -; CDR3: CASSTGNNYEQYF; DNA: TGTGCCAGCAGCACCGGGAATAACTACGAGCAGTACTTC
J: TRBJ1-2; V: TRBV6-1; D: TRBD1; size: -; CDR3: CASSEHTGDYGYTF; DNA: TGTGCCAGCAGTGAACATACAGGGGACTATGGCTACACCTTC
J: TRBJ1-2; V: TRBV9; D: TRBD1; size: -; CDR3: CASSVAGQGYYGYTF; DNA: TGTGCCAGCAGCGTAGCTGGACAGGGATACTATGGCTACACCTTC
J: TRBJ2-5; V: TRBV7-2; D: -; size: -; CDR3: CASSLARRSETQYF; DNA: TGTGCCAGCAGCTTAGCGAGGAGGTCGGAGACCCAGTACTTC
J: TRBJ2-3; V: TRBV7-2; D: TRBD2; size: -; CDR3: CASSLTGTSGGAGDTQYF; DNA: TGTGCCAGCAGCCTGACTGGGACTAGCGGGGGGGCTGGCGATACGCAGTATTTT
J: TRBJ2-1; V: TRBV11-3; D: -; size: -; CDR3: CASSLGGHGNNEQFF; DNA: TGTGCCAGCAGCTTAGGCGGCCATGGAAACAATGAGCAGTTCTTC
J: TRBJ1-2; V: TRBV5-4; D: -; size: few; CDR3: CASSLAEGGGYTF; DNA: TGTGCCAGCAGCTTGGCCGAGGGTGGCGGCTACACCTTC
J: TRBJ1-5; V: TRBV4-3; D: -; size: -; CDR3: CASSQDGQGNQPQHF; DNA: TGCGCCAGCAGCCAAGATGGGCAGGGCAATCAGCCCCAGCATTTT
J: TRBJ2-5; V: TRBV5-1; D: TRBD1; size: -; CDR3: CASSLGGQGNQETQYF; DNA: TGCGCCAGCAGCTTGGGGGGACAGGGAAACCAAGAGACCCAGTACTTC
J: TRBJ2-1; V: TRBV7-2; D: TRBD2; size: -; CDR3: CASSQPQLAGGFEQFF; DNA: TGTGCCAGCAGCCAGCCGCAGCTAGCGGGAGGGTTTGAGCAGTTCTTC
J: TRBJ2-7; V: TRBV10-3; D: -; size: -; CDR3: CAISVGGGVTYEQYF; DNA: TGTGCCATCAGTGTAGGCGGCGGAGTGACCTACGAGCAGTACTTC
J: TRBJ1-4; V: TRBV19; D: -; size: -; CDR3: CASSIMRSTNEKLFF; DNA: TGTGCCAGTAGTATTATGCGGTCAACTAATGAAAAACTGTTTTTT